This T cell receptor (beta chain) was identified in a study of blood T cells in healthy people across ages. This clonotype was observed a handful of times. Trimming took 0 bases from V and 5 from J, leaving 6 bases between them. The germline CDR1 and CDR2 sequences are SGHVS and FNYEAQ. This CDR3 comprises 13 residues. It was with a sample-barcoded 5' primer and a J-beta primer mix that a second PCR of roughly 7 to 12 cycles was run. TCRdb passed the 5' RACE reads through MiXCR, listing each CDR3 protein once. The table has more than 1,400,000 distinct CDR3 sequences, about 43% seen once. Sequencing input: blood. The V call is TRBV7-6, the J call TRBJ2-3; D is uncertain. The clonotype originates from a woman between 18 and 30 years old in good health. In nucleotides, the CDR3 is TGTGCCAGCAGCTTAGCAGCTATAGATACGCAGTATTTT. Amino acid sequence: CASSLAAIDTQYF.